The entry below describes one T cell receptor beta chain. What it binds is not known. This sample is part of a study of shared clonotypes between healthy human individuals. Looking at the study overall: The donors, two women and a few men, were aged 18 to 49. Study-wide points: Tissues were not sampled, only blood, and their repertoires likely differ. Sharing across a handful of donors was seen in 4% to 5.5% of naive CD4 clonotypes.

CD45RO-negative cells were positively selected for CCR7, leaving out terminally differentiated effector memory CD45RA+ cells. Sequenced by immunoSEQ multiplex PCR; TCRdb stores in-frame clones only, minus some. This table holds roughly 2,000,000 clones, about 95% found once. CDR1 MNHNS and CDR2 SASEGT come from the germline V gene. Deletions cut 4 bases from V and 2 bases from J, with 12 bases between. This CDR3 is built from 14 residues. The sequenced sample consisted of naive CD8+ T cells sorted from blood. The chain links TRBV6-1 to TRBJ2-7; D may be TRBD2 (6 bases). The receptor was derived from a man younger than 30 in good health. Here the CDR3 DNA reads TGTGCCAGCAGTGTCGGGGGATTTGCCTACGAGCAGTACTTC. Its protein product is CASSVGGFAYEQYF.